This T cell receptor (beta chain) was observed in a study of blood T cells in healthy people across ages. V lost 5 bases and J 0 bases, leaving 12 bases between the germline ends. The CDR3 covers 14 residues. Germline CDR1 reads SQVTM; CDR2 reads ANQGSEA. A minimum of 7 million PBMCs was isolated per sample. The authors ran a second PCR of about 7 to 11 cycles using a sample-barcoded 5' primer and a J-beta primer mix. TCRdb reanalysed the 5' RACE reads using MiXCR and keeps one entry per CDR3 protein. Among more than 900,000 distinct CDR3 sequences, approximately 26% were seen once, and the ten largest hold approximately 0.71%. These same records also appear under a second study, on T cells of mothers and their children. That publication notes: Related and unrelated pairs show similar shaping of TCR recombination output by thymic selection.

The V call is TRBV29-1, the J call TRBJ2-3; D possibly corresponds to TRBD1 (5 bases). This clonotype was obtained from a girl aged 2 to 9 in good health. The sequenced sample was blood. The chain's CDR3 is CSVCGALSTDTQYF. The CDR3, as DNA: TGCAGCGTTTGTGGGGCCCTTAGCACAGATACGCAGTATTTT.